The present T cell receptor (beta chain) was sequenced within a study of blood T cells in healthy people across ages. This CDR3 spans 15 amino acids. CDR1 SEHNR and CDR2 FQNEAQ come from the germline V gene (reference sequence). The trim removed 4 bases at V and 7 bases at J, leaving 13 bases unmatched. Using a J-beta primer mix together with a sample-barcoded 5' primer, a second PCR was run for roughly 7 to 11 cycles. TCRdb analysed the 5' RACE reads with MiXCR anew, one entry per CDR3 protein. This table holds 1.5 million to 2 million distinct CDR3 sequences, 28% found once. The V and J genes are TRBV7-9 and TRBJ2-7, with 7 nucleotides matching TRBD2. Sequencing used blood. The clonotype was recovered from a woman aged 25 to 39 in good health. The CDR3 DNA is TGTGCCAGCAGCTCAGCAGAGCGGGATCAAAGAGAGCAGTACTTC. This translates into CASSSAERDQREQYF.